These T cell receptor beta chains were read from a single sample in a study of blood T cell repertoires in COVID-19. Generated by immunoSEQ multiplex PCR, the TCRdb table keeps only in-frame clones and is missing some. The sample contains about 220,000 clones, approximately 81% of which appear only once. Material for sequencing was peripheral blood. The receptors were gathered from a man in his thirties or forties with active or convalescent COVID-19. Both conserved end residues are part of each CDR3. Fields, in order: D gene, CDR3 length, J gene, clone size, V gene, CDR3 protein, CDR3 DNA. A D gene is named only where the DNA matches it firmly. Rows may omit the clone size; those that give it use once, few, many or a size class.

. 12 TRBJ2-3 . TRBV30 CAWSARADTQYF TGTGCCTGGAGTGCCCGGGCAGATACGCAGTATTTT
. 13 TRBJ2-7 once TRBV7-2 CASSPDYNYEQYF TGTGCCAGCAGCCCAGACTATAACTACGAGCAGTACTTC
. 14 TRBJ2-3 . TRBV4-2 CASSGGLTPDTQYF TGTGCCAGCAGCGGGGGGTTGACCCCAGATACGCAGTATTTT
. 14 TRBJ1-1 . TRBV7-9 CASSLLSPNTEAFF TGTGCCAGCAGCTTACTAAGCCCGAACACTGAAGCTTTCTTT
TRBD1 18 TRBJ1-5 . TRBV15 CATSRTRDRVIGNQPQHF TGTGCCACCAGCAGAACCCGGGACAGGGTCATTGGCAATCAGCCCCAGCATTTT
TRBD1 15 TRBJ2-5 . TRBV15 CATSRDRNRGETQYF TGTGCCACCAGCAGAGATAGGAACAGGGGAGAGACCCAGTACTTC
. 16 TRBJ2-2 few TRBV5-4 CASSLRRSANTGELFF TGTGCCAGCAGCTTGCGGCGGAGCGCGAACACCGGGGAGCTGTTTTTT
. 14 TRBJ1-6 . TRBV3-1/TRBV3-2 CASSSGAWGSPLHF TGTGCCAGCAGCTCAGGGGCCTGGGGATCACCCCTCCACTTT
. 13 TRBJ1-1 . TRBV7-2 CASSLTGNTEAFF TGTGCCAGCAGCTTGACAGGGAACACTGAAGCTTTCTTT
. 11 TRBJ2-7 . TRBV2 CASRVSYEQYF TGTGCCAGCCGCGTATCCTACGAGCAGTACTTC
TRBD1 16 TRBJ2-3 . TRBV5-6 CASNPTDRVDIDTQYF TGTGCCAGCAACCCTACCGACAGGGTTGATATCGATACGCAGTATTTT
TRBD1 14 TRBJ1-5 . TRBV6-8 CASRGQGWNQPQHF TGTGCCAGCCGAGGACAGGGTTGGAATCAGCCCCAGCATTTT
TRBD1 17 TRBJ1-2 few TRBV28 CASSLWQGQGADYGYTF TGTGCCAGCAGTTTATGGCAGGGGCAGGGGGCCGACTATGGCTACACCTTC
TRBD1 15 TRBJ2-7 . TRBV7-2 CASSLAGTEAYEQYF TGTGCCAGCAGCTTAGCCGGGACAGAAGCCTACGAGCAGTACTTC
. 17 TRBJ2-3 . TRBV13 CASGGAPPGGFTDTQYF TGTGCCAGCGGGGGGGCGCCCCCAGGGGGCTTCACAGATACGCAGTATTTT
TRBD1 13 TRBJ1-6 . TRBV28 CASRTGDNSPLHF TGTGCCAGCCGGACAGGGGATAATTCACCCCTCCACTTT
TRBD2 18 TRBJ2-3 . TRBV28 CASSPVRGVIARTDTQYF TGTGCCAGCAGCCCCGTGCGGGGGGTAATCGCCCGCACAGATACGCAGTATTTT
. 16 TRBJ2-5 . TRBV2 CASSESLSGSRETQYF TGTGCCAGCAGTGAAAGTCTTTCCGGGAGCAGGGAGACCCAGTACTTC
TRBD1 14 TRBJ2-7 . TRBV5-6 CASSPLDRDYEQYF TGTGCCAGCAGCCCTTTAGACAGGGACTACGAGCAGTACTTC
. 12 TRBJ1-1 . TRBV6-6 CASSYSEGEAFF TGTGCCAGCAGTTACTCGGAGGGTGAAGCTTTCTTT
TRBD1 14 TRBJ2-7 . TRBV24-1 CATSNPGTGDEQYF TGTGCCACCAGTAACCCCGGGACAGGGGACGAGCAGTACTTC
TRBD1 12 TRBJ1-2 . TRBV11-2 CASSFHRGGYTF TGTGCCAGCAGCTTCCACAGGGGTGGCTACACCTTC
. 14 TRBJ2-5 . TRBV9 CASSPNRVQETQYF TGTGCCAGCAGCCCAAATCGGGTGCAAGAGACCCAGTACTTC
. 11 TRBJ2-3 . TRBV29-1 CSADRTDTQYF TGCAGCGCCGACAGGACAGATACGCAGTATTTT
. 14 TRBJ2-3 . TRBV5-1 CASSLTDYADTQYF TGCGCCAGCAGCTTAACGGACTATGCTGATACGCAGTATTTT
. 13 TRBJ1-5 . TRBV29-1 CSVGGSADQPQHF TGCAGCGTTGGCGGGTCAGCGGATCAGCCCCAGCATTTT
TRBD1 16 TRBJ1-2 . TRBV10-3 CAISADGTATNYGYTF TGTGCCATCAGCGCCGACGGGACAGCTACTAACTATGGCTACACCTTC
TRBD1 15 TRBJ1-6 . TRBV19 CASSSSTGVASPLHF TGTGCCAGTAGTTCCTCGACAGGGGTTGCTTCACCCCTCCACTTT
. 13 TRBJ2-5 once TRBV24-1 CATPSGYQETQYF TGTGCCACCCCATCGGGGTACCAAGAGACCCAGTACTTC
. 17 TRBJ1-4 . TRBV23-1 CASSQGGGAATNEKLFF TGCGCCAGCAGTCAAGGTGGAGGGGCTGCAACTAATGAAAAACTGTTTTTT
TRBD2 16 TRBJ2-2 . TRBV5-8 CASSLGLAGNTGELFF TGTGCCAGCAGCTTGGGGCTAGCGGGAAACACCGGGGAGCTGTTTTTT
. 14 TRBJ1-2 . TRBV7-9 CASSLALEQGGYTF TGTGCCAGCAGCTTAGCCCTGGAACAGGGAGGCTACACCTTC
TRBD1 15 TRBJ1-4 . TRBV15 CATSREGQGGEKLFF TGTGCCACCAGCAGAGAGGGACAGGGAGGTGAAAAACTGTTTTTT
TRBD2 13 TRBJ2-1 few TRBV18 CASSRLAGDEQFF TGTGCCAGCTCACGGCTAGCGGGAGATGAGCAGTTCTTC
TRBD1 14 TRBJ1-2 few TRBV7-9 CASSPGTEGPGYTF TGTGCCAGCAGCCCGGGGACAGAGGGTCCCGGCTACACCTTC
TRBD1 14 TRBJ2-7 . TRBV29-1 CSVRRGTGGDEQYF TGCAGCGTCCGGCGTGGGACAGGGGGCGACGAGCAGTACTTC
. 14 TRBJ1-2 . TRBV10-3 CAVGNRVQIAGYTF TGTGCCGTCGGGAACAGGGTCCAGATAGCTGGCTACACCTTC
TRBD1 13 TRBJ2-7 . TRBV6-2/TRBV6-3 CASSGTVLYEQYF TGTGCCAGCAGTGGGACAGTTCTCTACGAGCAGTACTTC
. 15 TRBJ1-1 . TRBV6-6 CATGGGDRLNTEAFF TGTGCCACCGGAGGTGGAGACAGGCTGAACACTGAAGCTTTCTTT